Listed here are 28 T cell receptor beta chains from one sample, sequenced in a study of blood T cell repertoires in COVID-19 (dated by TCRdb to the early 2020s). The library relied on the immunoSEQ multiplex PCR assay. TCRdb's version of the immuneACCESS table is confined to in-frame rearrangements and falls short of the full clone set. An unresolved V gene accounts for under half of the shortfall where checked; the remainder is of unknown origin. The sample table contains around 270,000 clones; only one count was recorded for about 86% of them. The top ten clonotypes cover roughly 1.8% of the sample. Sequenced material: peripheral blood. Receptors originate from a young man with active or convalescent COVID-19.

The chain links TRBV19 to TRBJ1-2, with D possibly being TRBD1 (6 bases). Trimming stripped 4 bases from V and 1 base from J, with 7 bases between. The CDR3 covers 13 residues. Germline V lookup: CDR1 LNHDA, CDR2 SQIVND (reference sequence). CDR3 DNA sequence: TGTGCCAGTAGTACAGGGGATAACTATGGCTACACCTTC. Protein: CASSTGDNYGYTF.

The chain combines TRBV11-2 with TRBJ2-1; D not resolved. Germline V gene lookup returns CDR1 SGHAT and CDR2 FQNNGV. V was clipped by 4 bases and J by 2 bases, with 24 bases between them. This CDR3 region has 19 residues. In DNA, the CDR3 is TGTGCCAGCAGCTCCTTAGGAGCCTCCCCGGTTCCTACCTACAATGAGCAGTTCTTC. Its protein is CASSSLGASPVPTYNEQFF.

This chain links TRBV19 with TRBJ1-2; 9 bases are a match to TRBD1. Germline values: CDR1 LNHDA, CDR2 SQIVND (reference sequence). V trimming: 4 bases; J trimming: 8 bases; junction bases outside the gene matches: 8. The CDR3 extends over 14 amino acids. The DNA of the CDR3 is TGTGCCAGTAGTACGGACAGGGGAACGGGAGGCTACACCTTC. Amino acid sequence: CASSTDRGTGGYTF.

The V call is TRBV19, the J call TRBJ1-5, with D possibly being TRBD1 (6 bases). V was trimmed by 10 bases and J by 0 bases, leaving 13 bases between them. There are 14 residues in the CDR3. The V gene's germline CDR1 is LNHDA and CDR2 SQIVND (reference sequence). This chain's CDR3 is CATTGTRSNQPQHF. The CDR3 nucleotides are TGTGCCACTACAGGGACCCGTAGCAATCAGCCCCAGCATTTT.

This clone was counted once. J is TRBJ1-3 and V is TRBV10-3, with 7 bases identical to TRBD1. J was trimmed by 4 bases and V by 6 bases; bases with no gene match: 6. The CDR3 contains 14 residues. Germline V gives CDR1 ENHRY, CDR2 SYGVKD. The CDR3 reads CAIRDTGAGNTIYF. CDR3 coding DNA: TGTGCCATCAGGGACACAGGGGCAGGAAACACCATATATTTT.

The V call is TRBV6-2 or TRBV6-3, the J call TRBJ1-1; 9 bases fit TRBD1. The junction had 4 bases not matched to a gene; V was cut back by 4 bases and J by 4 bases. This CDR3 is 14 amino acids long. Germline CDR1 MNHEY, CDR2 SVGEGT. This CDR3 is CASSLGQGITEAFF. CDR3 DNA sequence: TGTGCCAGCAGTTTGGGACAGGGAATCACTGAAGCTTTCTTT.

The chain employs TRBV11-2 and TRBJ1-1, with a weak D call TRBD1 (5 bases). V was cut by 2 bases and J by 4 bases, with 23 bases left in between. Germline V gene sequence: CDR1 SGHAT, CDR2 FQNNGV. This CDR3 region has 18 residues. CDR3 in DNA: TGTGCCAGCAGCTTACAGTTCCATAGGATAGATAGGGGCACTGAAGCTTTCTTT. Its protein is CASSLQFHRIDRGTEAFF.

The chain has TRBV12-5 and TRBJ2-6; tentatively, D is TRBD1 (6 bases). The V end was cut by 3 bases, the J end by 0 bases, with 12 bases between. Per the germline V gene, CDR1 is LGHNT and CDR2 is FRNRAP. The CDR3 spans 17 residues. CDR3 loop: CASGLPQGYSGANVLTF. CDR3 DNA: TGTGCTAGTGGTTTACCACAGGGCTACTCTGGGGCCAACGTCCTGACTTTC. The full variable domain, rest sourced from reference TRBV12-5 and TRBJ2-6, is DARVTQTPRHKVTEMGQEVTMRCQPILGHNTVFWYRQTMMQGLELLAYFRNRAPLDDSGMPKDRFSAEMPDATLATLKIQPSEPRDSAVYFCASGLPQGYSGANVLTFGAGSRLTVL.

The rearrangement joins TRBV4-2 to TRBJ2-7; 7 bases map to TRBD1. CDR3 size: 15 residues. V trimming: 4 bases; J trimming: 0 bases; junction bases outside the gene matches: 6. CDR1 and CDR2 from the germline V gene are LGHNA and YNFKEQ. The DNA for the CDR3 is TGTGCCAGCAGCCCTACGACAGGGAACTCCTACGAGCAGTACTTC. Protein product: CASSPTTGNSYEQYF.

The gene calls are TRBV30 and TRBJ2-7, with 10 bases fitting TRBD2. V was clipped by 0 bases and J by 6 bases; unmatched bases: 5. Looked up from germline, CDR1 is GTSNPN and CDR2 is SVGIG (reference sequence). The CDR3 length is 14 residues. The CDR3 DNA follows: TGTGCCTGGAGTGTGCCTAGCGGGGGTGCCGAGCAGTACTTC. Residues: CAWSVPSGGAEQYF.

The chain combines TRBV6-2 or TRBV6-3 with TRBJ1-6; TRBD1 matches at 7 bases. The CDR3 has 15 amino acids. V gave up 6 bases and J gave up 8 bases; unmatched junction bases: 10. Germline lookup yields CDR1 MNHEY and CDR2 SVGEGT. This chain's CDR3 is CASSGPQRGHSPLHF. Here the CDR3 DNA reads TGTGCCAGCAGCGGACCACAAAGGGGGCATTCACCCCTCCACTTT.

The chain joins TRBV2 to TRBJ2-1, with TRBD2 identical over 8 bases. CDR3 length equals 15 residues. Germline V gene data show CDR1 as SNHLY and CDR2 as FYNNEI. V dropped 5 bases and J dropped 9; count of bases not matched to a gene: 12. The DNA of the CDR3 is TGTGCCAGCAGTATCCGGGGGGGAATTGCGGGTGAGCAGTTCTTC. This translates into CASSIRGGIAGEQFF.

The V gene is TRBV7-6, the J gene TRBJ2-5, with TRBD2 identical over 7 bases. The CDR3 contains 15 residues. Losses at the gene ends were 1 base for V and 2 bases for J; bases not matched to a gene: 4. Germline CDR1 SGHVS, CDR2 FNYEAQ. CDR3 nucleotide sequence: TGTGCCAGCAGCTTAGATTTCGGGGGGCAAGAGACCCAGTACTTC. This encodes CASSLDFGGQETQYF.

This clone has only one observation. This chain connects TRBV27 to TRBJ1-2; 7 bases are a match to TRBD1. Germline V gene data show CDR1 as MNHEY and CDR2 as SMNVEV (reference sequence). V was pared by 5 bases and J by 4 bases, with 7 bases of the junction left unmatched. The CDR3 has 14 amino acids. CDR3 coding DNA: TGTGCCAGCAGTCCAGGGGGTGGTGGCTATGGCTACACCTTC. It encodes CASSPGGGGYGYTF.

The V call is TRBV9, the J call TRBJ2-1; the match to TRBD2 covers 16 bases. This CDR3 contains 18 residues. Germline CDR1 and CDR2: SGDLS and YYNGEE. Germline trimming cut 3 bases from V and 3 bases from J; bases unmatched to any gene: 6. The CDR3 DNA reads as TGTGCCAGCAGCGCGGGACTAGCGGGGGGGCCGGGCTACAATGAGCAGTTCTTC. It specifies CASSAGLAGGPGYNEQFF.

The CDR3 spells CASRMGTGLNYGYTF. The CDR3 DNA follows: TGTGCCAGTCGAATGGGTACAGGGCTTAACTATGGCTACACCTTC. The chain combines TRBV6-5 with TRBJ1-2; tentative D call: TRBD1 (6 bases). Germline V gene sequence: CDR1 MNHEY, CDR2 SVGAGI. The CDR3 loop spans 15 amino acids. V shed 9 bases and J shed 1 base, with 18 bases lying between them.

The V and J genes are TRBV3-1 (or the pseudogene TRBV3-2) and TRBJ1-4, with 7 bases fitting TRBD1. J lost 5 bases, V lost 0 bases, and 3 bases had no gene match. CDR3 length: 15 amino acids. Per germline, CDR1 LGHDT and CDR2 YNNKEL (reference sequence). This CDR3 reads CASSQEGGRNEKLFF. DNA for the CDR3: TGTGCCAGCAGCCAAGAAGGGGGCAGGAATGAAAAACTGTTTTTT.

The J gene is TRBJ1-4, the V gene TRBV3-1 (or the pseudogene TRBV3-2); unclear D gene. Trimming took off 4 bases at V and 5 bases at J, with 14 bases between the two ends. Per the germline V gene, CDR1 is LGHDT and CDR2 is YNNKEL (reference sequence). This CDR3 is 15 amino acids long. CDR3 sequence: CASSLGRARNEKLFF. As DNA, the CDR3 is TGTGCCAGCAGCCTCGGGAGGGCACGGAATGAAAAACTGTTTTTT.

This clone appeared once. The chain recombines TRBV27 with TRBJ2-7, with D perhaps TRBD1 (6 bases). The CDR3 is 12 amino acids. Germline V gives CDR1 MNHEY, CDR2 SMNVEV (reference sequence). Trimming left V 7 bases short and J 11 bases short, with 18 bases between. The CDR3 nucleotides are TGTGCCAGCACGAACTTGGGGGCCCCTGAGTACTTC. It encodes CASTNLGAPEYF.

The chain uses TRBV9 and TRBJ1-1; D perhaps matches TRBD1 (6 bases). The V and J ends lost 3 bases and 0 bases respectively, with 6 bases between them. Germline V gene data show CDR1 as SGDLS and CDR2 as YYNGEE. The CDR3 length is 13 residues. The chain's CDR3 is CASSGQVNTEAFF. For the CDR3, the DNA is TGTGCCAGCAGCGGACAGGTGAACACTGAAGCTTTCTTT.

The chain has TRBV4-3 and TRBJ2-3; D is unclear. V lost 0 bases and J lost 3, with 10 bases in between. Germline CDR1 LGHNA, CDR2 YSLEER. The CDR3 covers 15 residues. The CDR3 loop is CASSQDPSSTDTQYF. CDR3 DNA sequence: TGCGCCAGCAGCCAAGACCCGAGCTCTACAGATACGCAGTATTTT.

The CDR3 sequence: CASSDGRVFLAGKTNEQFF. Here the CDR3 DNA reads TGTGCCAGCAGTGACGGCCGGGTCTTTCTAGCGGGGAAGACCAATGAGCAGTTCTTC. The J gene is TRBJ2-1, the V gene TRBV2; 9 bases line up with TRBD2. V lost 3 bases, J lost 6 bases, and 18 bases stayed unmatched. CDR1 SNHLY and CDR2 FYNNEI come from the germline V gene. This CDR3 has 19 amino acids.

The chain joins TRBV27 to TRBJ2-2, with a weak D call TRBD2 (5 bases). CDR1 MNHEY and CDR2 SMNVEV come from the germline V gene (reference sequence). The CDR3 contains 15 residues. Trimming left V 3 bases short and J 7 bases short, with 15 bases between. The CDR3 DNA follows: TGTGCCAGCAGTTTCTCGGGGATTTACGGCGGGGAGCTGTTTTTT. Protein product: CASSFSGIYGGELFF.

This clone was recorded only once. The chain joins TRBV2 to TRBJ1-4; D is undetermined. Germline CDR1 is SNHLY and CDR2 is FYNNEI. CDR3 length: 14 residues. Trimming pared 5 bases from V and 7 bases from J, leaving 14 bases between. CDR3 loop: CASSRLVEGEKLFF. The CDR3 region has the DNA TGTGCCAGCAGTCGACTCGTCGAGGGTGAAAAACTGTTTTTT.

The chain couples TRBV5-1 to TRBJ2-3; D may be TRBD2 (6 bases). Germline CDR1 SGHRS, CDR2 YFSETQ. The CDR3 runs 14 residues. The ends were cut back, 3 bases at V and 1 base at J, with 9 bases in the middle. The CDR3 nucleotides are TGCGCCAGCAGCTCCACGGGGGGCACAGATACGCAGTATTTT. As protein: CASSSTGGTDTQYF.

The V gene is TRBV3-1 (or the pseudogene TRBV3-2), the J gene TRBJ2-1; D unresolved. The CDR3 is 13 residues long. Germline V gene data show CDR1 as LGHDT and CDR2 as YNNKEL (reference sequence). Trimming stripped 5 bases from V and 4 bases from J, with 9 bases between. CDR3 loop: CASSDPGYNEQFF. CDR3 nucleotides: TGTGCCAGCAGCGACCCAGGTTACAATGAGCAGTTCTTC.

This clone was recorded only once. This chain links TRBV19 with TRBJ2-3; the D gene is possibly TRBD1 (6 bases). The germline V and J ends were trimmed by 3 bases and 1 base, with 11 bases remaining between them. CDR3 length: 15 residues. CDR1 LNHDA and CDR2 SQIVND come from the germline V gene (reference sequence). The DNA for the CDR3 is TGTGCCAGTAGTATTGTTGGGGGCCGCACAGATACGCAGTATTTT. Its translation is CASSIVGGRTDTQYF.

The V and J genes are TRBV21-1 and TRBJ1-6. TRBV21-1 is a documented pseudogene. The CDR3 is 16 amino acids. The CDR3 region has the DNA TGTGCCAGCCGAGAGAAAAGGAGCTCCTATAATTCACCCCTCCACTTT. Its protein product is CASREKRSSYNSPLHF.